This TCR beta chain came from a study of regulatory T cells in long-lasting Graves disease. Study-level results: Persistent disease preferred TRBV28, TRBJ1-2 and TRBJ2-5. Possibly, too few samples lowered accuracy.

V was shortened by 11 bases and J by 3 bases, with 20 bases between the two germline ends. The germline CDR1 and CDR2 sequences are MDHEN and SYDVKM. The CDR3 has 14 residues. Time point in this sample: persistent/refractory GD, antithyroid drugs over 5 years with positive TRAb. The TCR library was made from RNA that had been extracted from PBMCs in TRIzol. Each of the patients was recruited from an endocrinology department situated in Xi'an, China. This clonotype was seen repeatedly, ten times or more. The target antigen is unknown. HTBI primers from iRepertoire and Arm-PCR of CDR3 regions yielded the TCR beta libraries. TCRdb recomputed calls from the multiplex PCR reads with MiXCR, one row per CDR3 protein. The data contain around 430,000 distinct CDR3 sequences, 20% to 25% of them singletons.

The material sequenced was peripheral blood mononuclear cells (PBMCs), taken when the disease was refractory, from a patient treated with antithyroid drugs. This chain joins TRBV28 and TRBJ2-7; D might be TRBD2 (6 bases). This sequence was found in a female donor with Graves disease. The CDR3 loop is CAGARAGGNYEQYF. The CDR3 DNA reads as TGTGCCGGGGCGAGGGCCGGAGGGAACTACGAGCAGTACTTC. Complete variable domain (other parts from reference TRBV28 and TRBJ2-7): DVKVTQSSRYLVKRTGEKVFLECVQDMDHENMFWYRQDPGLGLRLIYFSYDVKMKEKGDIPEGYSVSREKKERFSLILESASTNQTSMYLCAGARAGGNYEQYFGPGTRLTVT.